This TCR beta chain was profiled in a study of cytomegalovirus exposure and HLA in healthy donors. The CDR3 has 14 residues. Germline CDR1 and CDR2: SQVTM and ANQGSEA. Details on this clone: Its antigen is not identified.

60 Vbeta and 13 Jbeta primers were used in PCR. Measured with immunoSEQ multiplex PCR; TCRdb has only the in-frame clones, and not every one. Here the sample spans 150,000 to 200,000 clones, roughly 65% being singletons. Whole-study results and caveats: Immune exposure information comprised only CMV serostatus. Using a false discovery rate of 0.05, a later analysis showed that 16,000 or so TCR beta sequences were associated with HLA alleles. The listing of roughly 160 TCR beta chains classed them as cytomegalovirus-associated. TCR beta V- and J-gene trimming was later associated with a missense DCLRE1C variant.

The chain uses TRBV29-1 and TRBJ2-5, with D possibly matching TRBD2 (5 bases). The closer fit of TRBJ2-7 to the DNA end suggests the J call may be wrong. Sequenced material: PBMCs. The receptor was derived from a woman aged 18-30 years in good health and CMV-seropositive. The CDR3 sequence: CSVEGEGSSYEQYF. The CDR3 DNA reads as TGCAGCGTTGAGGGTGAAGGGAGCTCCTACGAGCAGTACTTC.